Following are 11 T cell receptor beta chains from one sample sequenced in a study of T cells in women clearing cervical HPV infection. Using immunoSEQ multiplex PCR, the repertoire was profiled, and TCRdb retains in-frame clones only, with some absent. Its clone listing holds approximately 24,000 clones. The source material was blood buffy coat. All receptors derive from a woman aged 18 to 75 with a cervical HPV16 infection that either progressed to CIN3+ or cleared (not recorded which).

Measured by frequency, this clone is medium-sized. Read data end 3 residues before the CDR3 end; the end is taken from the germline J gene. This chain connects TRBV7-9 to TRBJ2-5; possible D gene TRBD2, 5 bases. The CDR3 consists of 14 residues. The germline V and J ends were trimmed by 4 bases and 5 bases, with 14 bases remaining between them. Germline values: CDR1 SEHNR, CDR2 FQNEAQ (reference sequence). The covered CDR3 bases are TGTGCCAGCAGCTATACACGACTACGGGAGACC. It codes for CASSYTRLRET. The full-length CDR3 reads as CASSYTRLRETQYF. The full variable domain, in which reference TRBV7-9 and TRBJ2-5 provide the parts outside the CDR3, is DTGVSQNPRHKITKRGQNVTFRCDPISEHNRLYWYRQTLGQGPEFLTYFQNEAQLEKSRLLSDRFSAERPKGSFSTLEIQRTEQGDSAMYLCASSYTRLRETQYFGPGTRLLVL.

With regard to this clone: The read terminates 3 residues ahead of where the CDR3 ends, so the germline J gene completes it. The chain recombines TRBV20-1 with TRBJ2-5; 8 positions agree with TRBD2. The CDR3 spans 13 residues. J was trimmed by 4 bases and V by 5 bases; bases with no gene match: 6. Germline CDR1 reads DFQATT; CDR2 reads SNEGSKA (reference sequence). The CDR3 spells CSALRGARETQYF. The sequenced part of the CDR3 DNA is TGCAGTGCTCTGCGGGGGGCCAGAGAGACC.

Turning to this clone: The read stops 3 residues short of the end of the CDR3; the missing end is completed from the germline J gene. The gene calls are TRBV10-3 and TRBJ2-7, with D tentatively TRBD2 (5 bases). This CDR3 contains 14 residues. Germline V gives CDR1 ENHRY, CDR2 SYGVKD. V lost 3 bases and J lost 6, with 15 bases in between. The CDR3 here is CAISDPPQEAEQYF. Incomplete CDR3 DNA: TGTGCCATCAGTGACCCCCCGCAGGAGGCCGAG.

About this clone itself: The read comes to an end 3 residues before the CDR3 does, leaving the germline J gene to fill in the end. The gene calls are TRBV7-9 and TRBJ1-1; possibly TRBD1 for D (5 bases). CDR3 length: 15 amino acids. The germline V gene encodes CDR1 SEHNR and CDR2 FQNEAQ (reference sequence). CDR3 in amino acids: CASSLAQGFPVGAFF. Incomplete CDR3 DNA: TGTGCCAGCAGCTTAGCGCAGGGTTTCCCAGTGGGG.

About this clone: The read halts 3 residues ahead of the CDR3 end, with the missing end drawn from the germline J gene. The chain uses TRBV13 and TRBJ2-3; TRBD2 matches 7 bases. The CDR3 length is 15 residues. CDR1 is PRHDT, CDR2 FYEKMQ, per germline (reference sequence). The CDR3 loop reads CASSPVAGLDETQYF. The CDR3 DNA, read in part, is TGTGCCAGCAGCCCCGTAGCGGGTTTAGATGAGACG.

About this clone: The sequence runs out 3 residues before the end of the CDR3; the remainder is reconstructed from the germline J gene. V is TRBV11-2 and J is TRBJ1-5; no reliable D call. The CDR3 has 13 residues. Trimming stripped 2 bases from V and 6 bases from J, with 8 bases between. The germline V gene has CDR1 SGHAT and CDR2 FQNNGV. This chain's CDR3 is CASSLSSVQPQHF. The part of the CDR3 DNA that was read is TGTGCCAGCAGCTTAAGCTCGGTTCAGCCC.

Note on this clone: The DNA ends 3 residues before the CDR3 does, and the rest of the CDR3 is filled in from the germline J gene. V and J are TRBV6-2 or TRBV6-3 and TRBJ2-1; 12 bases are shared with TRBD2. This CDR3 has 16 amino acids. The trim removed 6 bases at V and 5 bases at J, leaving 8 bases unmatched. The V gene's germline CDR1 is MNHEY and CDR2 SVGEGT. CDR3: CASRKRLAGDNNEQFF. CDR3 bases read: TGTGCCAGCAGGAAACGACTAGCGGGAGATAACAATGAG.

Comment on this clone: The read comes to an end 3 residues before the CDR3 does, leaving the germline J gene to fill in the end. The rearrangement joins TRBV9 to TRBJ2-1; 9 bases are a match to TRBD2. The CDR3 extends over 16 amino acids. Unmatched junction bases numbered 5, after V lost 2 bases and J lost 2 bases. CDR1 and CDR2 from the germline V gene are SGDLS and YYNGEE. CDR3 loop: CASSVNSGRPYNEQFF. The sequenced part of the CDR3 DNA is TGTGCCAGCAGCGTCAACAGCGGGAGGCCCTACAATGAG.

As for this clone: Read sequence stops 3 residues before the CDR3 end, and the germline J gene provides the missing end. V usage is TRBV7-2 and J usage is TRBJ2-5; possibly TRBD2 for D (7 bases). Germline assignment: CDR1 SGHTA and CDR2 FQGNSA. V shed 3 bases and J shed 3 bases, with 11 bases lying between them. The CDR3 sequence is 14 residues long. CDR3 DNA (partial): TGTGCCAGCAGCTTGGGGGGGCTTAAAGAGACC. This translates into CASSLGGLKET. The CDR3 reads in full as CASSLGGLKETQYF.

With regard to this clone: Sequencing ends 3 residues short of the CDR3 end; the germline J gene provides the rest. The V gene is TRBV2, the J gene TRBJ1-2; perhaps TRBD1 as D (5 bases). The CDR3 spans 13 residues. In germline, CDR1 is SNHLY, CDR2 FYNNEI. V dropped 3 bases and J dropped 5 bases, with 10 bases sitting between them. The CDR3 is CASSEGQGYGYTF. The CDR3 DNA, read in part, is TGTGCCAGCAGTGAGGGGCAGGGATATGGC. The full variable domain, in which reference TRBV2 and TRBJ1-2 provide the parts outside the CDR3, is EPEVTQTPSHQVTQMGQEVILRCVPISNHLYFYWYRQILGQKVEFLVSFYNNEISEKSEIFDDQFSVERPDGSNFTLKIRSTKLEDSAMYFCASSEGQGYGYTFGSGTRLTVV.

About this clone itself: The read finishes 3 residues shy of the CDR3 end, and the germline J gene is used to complete it. The genes are TRBV5-1 and TRBJ2-5; perhaps TRBD2 as D (6 bases). The germline V gene encodes CDR1 SGHRS and CDR2 YFSETQ. Trimming left V 3 bases short and J 5 bases short, with 20 bases between. The CDR3 contains 16 residues. The sequenced CDR3 bases are TGCGCCAGCAGCTGGGGGGTTGCTGGGGTCGGGGAGACC. Its translation: CASSWGVAGVGET. The complete CDR3 protein is CASSWGVAGVGETQYF.